What follows are 27 T cell receptor beta chains derived from one specimen sequenced in a study of CD8+ T cells in alopecia areata. RNA extraction and reverse transcription yielded cDNA as sequencing template. TCRdb's table, derived via immunoSEQ multiplex PCR, lists solely in-frame clones and lacks some. The sample records 150,000 to 250,000 clones, more than 55% being singletons. Treatment here: oral pan-JAK inhibitor, 5-10 mg twice daily. The sample consisted of CD4+ T cells sorted from blood, taken at week 4, from a patient treated with tofacitinib. The receptors derive from a human donor with alopecia areata.

This clone was counted a few times. This sequence joins TRBV4-3 and TRBJ1-2; unclear D gene. The V and J ends lost 1 base and 4 bases respectively, with 13 bases between them. Germline V gene sequence: CDR1 LGHNA, CDR2 YSLEER. The CDR3 length is 15 residues. The CDR3, as DNA: TGCGCCAGCAGCCAAGGTATAGGGCTTAGCTATGGCTACACCTTC. It specifies CASSQGIGLSYGYTF.

V and J are TRBV25-1 and TRBJ2-1; 10 nucleotides match TRBD2. CDR3 length equals 16 residues. Germline CDR1 MGHDK, CDR2 SYGVNS. V dropped 1 base and J dropped 3; count of bases not matched to a gene: 3. The CDR3 nucleotides are TGTGCCAGCAGTGAATCAATAGCGGGGGGCTACAATGAGCAGTTCTTC. It translates to CASSESIAGGYNEQFF.

The chain has TRBV5-6 and TRBJ2-7; 12 nucleotides agree with TRBD1. Unmatched junction bases numbered 5, after V lost 1 base and J lost 3 bases. Germline V lookup: CDR1 SGHDT, CDR2 YYEEEE. The CDR3 loop spans 16 amino acids. Here the CDR3 reads CASSLRGQGANYEQYF. Written as DNA, the CDR3 is TGTGCCAGCAGCTTGAGGGGACAGGGGGCGAACTACGAGCAGTACTTC.

The CDR3 region has the DNA TGTGCCAGCAGTTACGCCGGTGACACCATATATTTT. Residues: CASSYAGDTIYF. V and J are TRBV6-6 and TRBJ1-3; D remains unclear. Trimming removed 2 bases from V and 8 bases from J, with 7 bases in between. Germline V lookup: CDR1 MNHNY, CDR2 SVGAGI (reference sequence). The CDR3 spans 12 residues.

The rearrangement uses TRBV5-4 and TRBJ2-3; D is possibly TRBD1 (5 bases). The germline V gene encodes CDR1 SGHNT and CDR2 YYREEE (reference sequence). V lost 4 bases and J 4 bases, leaving 16 bases between the germline ends. This CDR3 has 15 amino acids. The CDR3 coding sequence is TGTGCCAGCAGCCCCGGGCAGGGTGATCCAGATACGCAGTATTTT. It codes for CASSPGQGDPDTQYF.

This sequence joins TRBV20-1 and TRBJ1-4, with no clear D. From germline, CDR1 is DFQATT and CDR2 SNEGSKA (reference sequence). Trimming left V 3 bases short and J 8 bases short, with 4 bases between. The CDR3 is made up of 10 amino acids. CDR3 residues: CSARGEKLFF. CDR3 coding DNA: TGCAGTGCTAGGGGAGAAAAACTGTTTTTT.

The gene calls are TRBV12-5 and TRBJ2-3, with D maybe TRBD1 (6 bases). V lost 1 base and J 0 bases, leaving 14 bases between the germline ends. The length of the CDR3 is 17 residues. CDR1 is LGHNT, CDR2 FRNRAP, per germline. CDR3 amino acids: CASGLGRDTASTDTQYF. Here the CDR3 DNA reads TGTGCTAGTGGTTTGGGACGGGACACCGCTAGCACAGATACGCAGTATTTT.

This clone was counted only a few times. J is TRBJ2-7 and V is TRBV25-1; 7 bases align to TRBD1. Germline V gene data show CDR1 as MGHDK and CDR2 as SYGVNS. The CDR3 is 12 residues long. J lost 3 bases, V lost 4 bases, and 0 bases had no gene match. CDR3 coding DNA: TGTGCCAGCAGTGGGGACAGCTACGAGCAGTACTTC. Translated: CASSGDSYEQYF.

This clone was seen more than once but under ten times. The rearrangement uses TRBV7-9 and TRBJ1-1; 8 positions agree with TRBD1. J was trimmed by 3 bases and V by 5 bases; bases with no gene match: 5. The CDR3 has 14 residues. The germline gives CDR1 SEHNR, CDR2 FQNEAQ (reference sequence). CDR3: CASSPGGWYTEAFF. The CDR3 coding sequence is TGTGCCAGCAGCCCAGGGGGCTGGTACACTGAAGCTTTCTTT.

The rearrangement joins TRBV30 to TRBJ1-5; 10 nucleotides match TRBD1. V was clipped by 4 bases and J by 3 bases; unmatched bases: 6. The CDR3 is 15 amino acids. Germline values: CDR1 GTSNPN, CDR2 SVGIG (reference sequence). The CDR3 loop is CAWNPGQGFNQPQHF. The CDR3 nucleotides read TGTGCCTGGAATCCGGGACAGGGGTTCAATCAGCCCCAGCATTTT. Looking up the rest from reference TRBV30 and TRBJ1-5 gives the full variable domain: SQTIHQWPATLVQPVGSPLSLECTVEGTSNPNLYWYRQAAGRGLQLLFYSVGIGQISSEVPQNLSASRPQDRQFILSSKKLLLSDSGFYLCAWNPGQGFNQPQHFGDGTRLSIL.

V usage is TRBV7-9 and J usage is TRBJ2-2; D is unresolved. V dropped 6 bases and J dropped 7 bases, with 6 bases sitting between them. Germline CDR1 reads SEHNR; CDR2 reads FQNEAQ (reference sequence). This CDR3 contains 11 residues. In DNA form, the CDR3 reads TGTGCCAGCAGTAGTTTCGGGGAGCTGTTTTTT. Amino acids: CASSSFGELFF.

This clone was counted a few times. The chain links TRBV25-1 to TRBJ1-1; D gene unclear. V was shortened by 5 bases and J by 3 bases, with 10 bases between the two germline ends. The germline gives CDR1 MGHDK, CDR2 SYGVNS. The CDR3 loop spans 13 amino acids. The CDR3 DNA sequence: TGTGCCAGCAGTCCGAGGGAGCACACTGAAGCTTTCTTT. This translates into CASSPREHTEAFF.

V gene TRBV2 combines with J gene TRBJ2-7; TRBD2 matches 7 bases. The trim removed 4 bases at V and 3 bases at J, leaving 12 bases unmatched. This CDR3 has 16 amino acids. The germline CDR1 and CDR2 sequences are SNHLY and FYNNEI. The CDR3: CASSGPWGGSHYEQYF. The DNA of the CDR3 is TGTGCCAGCAGTGGCCCATGGGGGGGTTCTCACTACGAGCAGTACTTC.

The rearrangement links TRBV29-1 to TRBJ2-7, with TRBD1 as a possible D gene (6 bases). This CDR3 contains 12 residues. Trimming cost V 7 bases and J 3 bases, with 13 bases left between them. Germline V lookup: CDR1 SQVTM, CDR2 ANQGSEA. For the CDR3, the DNA is TGCAGCGCCACGGGACACCTCTACGAGCAGTACTTC. This translates into CSATGHLYEQYF.

V is TRBV30 and J is TRBJ2-6; D ambiguous. V lost 0 bases to trimming and J lost 1 base, with 16 bases between them. CDR1 GTSNPN and CDR2 SVGIG come from the germline V gene (reference sequence). The CDR3 runs 18 residues. As DNA, the CDR3 is TGTGCCTGGAGTGTACATCATTTCGGATCATCTGGGGCCAACGTCCTGACTTTC. It specifies CAWSVHHFGSSGANVLTF.

The chain links TRBV30 to TRBJ2-5; D remains ambiguous. The CDR3 length is 14 residues. The V end lost 4 bases, the J end lost 6 bases, and 18 bases lay between the germline ends. From germline, CDR1 is GTSNPN and CDR2 SVGIG (reference sequence). Written as DNA, the CDR3 is TGTGCCTGGACCCGCCGGCCTAGTCGGCAGACCCAGTACTTC. It yields the protein CAWTRRPSRQTQYF.

The chain is built from TRBV29-1 and TRBJ2-3; D uncertain. Germline loops: CDR1 SQVTM, CDR2 ANQGSEA. CDR3 size: 11 residues. V lost 7 bases and J lost 4, with 9 bases in between. The CDR3 DNA follows: TGCAGCGCTTTGGTGGCAGATACGCAGTATTTT. Translation gives CSALVADTQYF.

The chain's CDR3 is CASSFNREETQYF. CDR3 coding DNA: TGCGCCAGCAGCTTTAACAGGGAAGAGACCCAGTACTTC. V gene TRBV5-1 combines with J gene TRBJ2-5, with D perhaps TRBD1 (6 bases). Trimming left V 2 bases short and J 3 bases short, with 8 bases between. Germline CDR1 SGHRS, CDR2 YFSETQ. This CDR3 comprises 13 residues.

The gene calls are TRBV28 and TRBJ1-6, with TRBD1 identical over 11 bases. Germline V lookup: CDR1 MDHEN, CDR2 SYDVKM. Losses at the gene ends were 11 bases for V and 10 bases for J; bases not matched to a gene: 7. This CDR3 has 13 amino acids. CDR3 in amino acids: CAGNRDRGSPLHF. The CDR3 DNA reads as TGTGCCGGCAACCGGGACAGGGGGTCACCCCTCCACTTT.

The chain employs TRBV7-2 and TRBJ2-4; no definite D call. This CDR3 is built from 14 residues. CDR1 and CDR2 from the germline V gene are SGHTA and FQGNSA. V gave up 6 bases and J gave up 3 bases, with 12 bases separating them. The CDR3 region is CASRRAYDKNIQYF. The DNA for the CDR3 is TGTGCCAGCAGAAGGGCCTATGACAAAAACATTCAGTACTTC.

This clone showed up just a few times. The chain recombines TRBV29-1 with TRBJ2-5; D not certain. This CDR3 has 11 residues. The V end lost 6 bases, the J end lost 4 bases, and 9 bases lay between the germline ends. The germline V gene has CDR1 SQVTM and CDR2 ANQGSEA. The CDR3 DNA is TGCAGCGTCGGGCCAGGAGAGACCCAGTACTTC. It translates to CSVGPGETQYF. Drawing the rest from reference TRBV29-1 and TRBJ2-5, the complete variable domain is SAVISQKPSRDICQRGTSLTIQCQVDSQVTMMFWYRQQPGQSLTLIATANQGSEATYESGFVIDKFPISRPNLTFSTLTVSNMSPEDSSIYLCSVGPGETQYFGPGTRLLVL.

The gene calls are TRBV4-1 and TRBJ2-2, with 7 bases lining up with TRBD2. Germline V lookup: CDR1 MGHRA, CDR2 YSYEKL. J lost 5 bases, V lost 3 bases, and 6 bases had no gene match. This CDR3 is 15 amino acids long. The DNA for the CDR3 is TGCGCCAGCAGCCAGGGAGGGACGGGGACCGGGGAGCTGTTTTTT. This gives the protein CASSQGGTGTGELFF.

This clone was counted between two and nine times. This chain connects TRBV29-1 to TRBJ2-5, with a tentative D call TRBD1 (5 bases). V was pared by 4 bases and J by 5 bases, with 14 bases between. The CDR3 loop spans 13 amino acids. Germline-derived CDR1 and CDR2 are SQVTM and ANQGSEA. In nucleotides, the CDR3 is TGCAGCGTTGGAGAAGGGGTTATGGAGACCCAGTACTTC. Its translation is CSVGEGVMETQYF.

This clone was found a few times. V usage is TRBV19 and J usage is TRBJ1-1, with unresolved D. The CDR3 covers 15 residues. V gave up 0 bases and J gave up 11 bases, with 19 bases separating them. Germline V gene sequence: CDR1 LNHDA, CDR2 SQIVND (reference sequence). CDR3 sequence reads: CASSIDLVVYDRAFF. As DNA, the CDR3 is TGTGCCAGTAGTATAGATCTGGTCGTTTACGATCGGGCTTTCTTT.

The chain has TRBV5-4 and TRBJ2-1; 11 bases are shared with TRBD2. Germline V gene lookup returns CDR1 SGHNT and CDR2 YYREEE (reference sequence). J gave up 3 bases and V 4 bases, and 3 bases lay outside the gene matches. This CDR3 region has 15 residues. CDR3 sequence (DNA): TGTGCCAGCAGCCCGGGACTAGCGGACTACAATGAGCAGTTCTTC. Amino acids: CASSPGLADYNEQFF.

This clone was counted a few times. The chain recombines TRBV7-2 with TRBJ2-2; D is unclear. The CDR3 consists of 16 residues. Per the germline V gene, CDR1 is SGHTA and CDR2 is FQGNSA. V lost 4 bases to trimming and J lost 1 base, with 13 bases between them. DNA for the CDR3: TGTGCCAGCAGCTCCCTAGGTCACTGGAACACCGGGGAGCTGTTTTTT. This gives the protein CASSSLGHWNTGELFF.

This rearrangement joins TRBV5-1 to TRBJ2-5; D uncertain. This CDR3 is built from 12 residues. Deletions cut 0 bases from V and 2 bases from J, with 2 bases between. The V gene's germline CDR1 is SGHRS and CDR2 YFSETQ. The CDR3 protein is CASSLEQETQYF. The CDR3 coding sequence is TGCGCCAGCAGCTTGGAACAAGAGACCCAGTACTTC.